One sample yielded the 4 T cell receptor beta chains listed below, sequenced in a study of response to subunit inactivated influenza vaccine. TCRdb reprocessed the RT-PCR reads via MiXCR and lists one record per CDR3 protein. The repertoire consists of around 650,000 distinct CDR3 sequences, with roughly 14% occurring once and the leading ten covering 11%. The sample here was PBMCs from blood, taken 11 to 12 days after vaccination. The source is a man aged 45-65 years who received an inactivated influenza vaccine.

This clonotype showed up just a few times. The J gene is TRBJ2-3, the V gene TRBV12-3 or TRBV12-4; no clear D. Trimming took 7 bases from V and 0 from J, leaving 8 bases between them. This CDR3 has 13 amino acids. CDR3 residues: CASTRVSTDTQYF. In nucleotides, the CDR3 is TGTGCCAGCACCCGTGTTAGCACAGATACGCAGTATTTT.

This clonotype was seen more than once but under ten times. The rearrangement joins TRBV6-2 or TRBV6-3 to TRBJ2-2; 9 bases are a match to TRBD2. The CDR3 is 15 amino acids. Looked up from germline, CDR1 is MNHEY and CDR2 is SVGEGT. With V trimmed by 6 bases and J by 5 bases, 7 bases remained unmatched. CDR3: CASRLPTSGTGELFF. CDR3 nucleotides: TGTGCCAGCAGACTCCCGACTAGCGGAACCGGGGAGCTGTTTTTT.

The J gene is TRBJ2-7, the V gene TRBV29-1; 7 bases align to TRBD2. Losses at the gene ends were 7 bases for V and 3 bases for J; bases not matched to a gene: 12. The CDR3 has 14 residues. The V gene's germline CDR1 is SQVTM and CDR2 ANQGSEA. CDR3 DNA sequence: TGCAGCGCCTCCCGGGCGGGAGTATTCTACGAGCAGTACTTC. Translating it yields CSASRAGVFYEQYF.

The rearrangement uses TRBV27 and TRBJ2-1; 10 nucleotides align to TRBD2. Looked up from germline, CDR1 is MNHEY and CDR2 is SMNVEV (reference sequence). V gave up 2 bases and J gave up 9 bases; unmatched junction bases: 7. This CDR3 comprises 15 residues. The CDR3 here is CASSLKAGGSGEQFF. The CDR3 region has the DNA TGTGCCAGCAGTTTAAAAGCGGGAGGGTCGGGTGAGCAGTTCTTC.